Following are 11 T cell receptor beta chains from one sample sequenced in a study of cytomegalovirus exposure and HLA in healthy donors. PCR used 60 Vbeta primers and 13 Jbeta primers. Assay used: immunoSEQ multiplex PCR; TCRdb lists only in-frame clones, some missing. The sample features about 60,000 clones, with approximately 15% in its top ten. Sequencing was carried out using PBMCs. These receptors all come from a boy aged 10-17 years in good health and CMV-seronegative.

This chain uses TRBV19 with TRBJ2-7; D is perhaps TRBD1 (5 bases). The V gene's germline CDR1 is LNHDA and CDR2 SQIVND (reference sequence). V was pared by 2 bases and J by 0 bases, with 11 bases between. The CDR3 sequence is 15 residues long. CDR3 coding DNA: TGTGCCAGTAGTATAAAGGGGCAGGGCTCCTACGAGCAGTACTTC. Its protein product is CASSIKGQGSYEQYF. The whole variable domain, filled in from reference TRBV19 and TRBJ2-7, reads DGGITQSPKYLFRKEGQNVTLSCEQNLNHDAMYWYRQDPGQGLRLIYYSQIVNDFQKGDIAEGYSVSREKKESFPLTVTSAQKNPTAFYLCASSIKGQGSYEQYFGPGTRLTVT.

The rearrangement joins TRBV4-2 to TRBJ2-7, with D possibly matching TRBD2 (5 bases). V lost 1 base and J 7 bases, leaving 14 bases between the germline ends. The length of the CDR3 is 14 residues. CDR1 LGHNA and CDR2 YNFKEQ come from the germline V gene. CDR3 sequence reads: CASSQAIQTGEQYF. CDR3 bases: TGTGCCAGCAGCCAAGCGATCCAGACGGGGGAGCAGTACTTC.

This chain uses TRBV7-2 with TRBJ1-5; TRBD1 might be the D (5 bases). CDR3 length: 14 amino acids. V was shortened by 2 bases and J by 6 bases, with 11 bases between the two germline ends. Germline V gives CDR1 SGHTA, CDR2 FQGNSA. The CDR3 DNA follows: TGTGCCAGCAGCTTAATAGGGGTGGCTCAGCCCCAGCATTTT. Amino acid sequence: CASSLIGVAQPQHF.

The chain uses TRBV29-1 and TRBJ1-3; D might be TRBD1 (5 bases). The CDR3 is 15 amino acids. V gave up 4 bases and J gave up 0 bases, with 13 bases separating them. Germline CDR1 reads SQVTM; CDR2 reads ANQGSEA. The CDR3 here is CSVVWGFGSGNTIYF. The CDR3 DNA is TGCAGCGTTGTGTGGGGCTTCGGCTCTGGAAACACCATATATTTT.

The rearrangement joins TRBV6-1 to TRBJ2-7; the match to TRBD1 covers 7 bases. The CDR3 is made up of 13 amino acids. Germline V gene sequence: CDR1 MNHNS, CDR2 SASEGT. Trimming took 8 bases from V and 3 from J; bases not matched to a gene: 7. CDR3 region: CASQVTGYYEQYF. Written as DNA, the CDR3 is TGTGCCAGCCAAGTGACAGGGTACTACGAGCAGTACTTC.

The chain couples TRBV25-1 to TRBJ2-5; 7 bases fit TRBD1. The length of the CDR3 is 15 residues. Germline CDR1 is MGHDK and CDR2 is SYGVNS. The ends lost 6 bases at V and 0 bases at J; junction bases unmatched: 7. CDR3 coding DNA: TGTGCCAGCAGAAAGTTCGGGACAGACCAAGAGACCCAGTACTTC. This codes for CASRKFGTDQETQYF.

The chain joins TRBV11-2 to TRBJ2-7; D is ambiguous. The CDR3 has 12 residues. Germline CDR1 is SGHAT and CDR2 is FQNNGV. The germline V and J ends were trimmed by 0 bases and 4 bases, with 4 bases remaining between them. The CDR3 loop reads CASSLEIYEQYF. As DNA, the CDR3 is TGTGCCAGCAGCTTAGAAATATACGAGCAGTACTTC.

The rearrangement uses TRBV9 and TRBJ1-1; D perhaps matches TRBD1 (5 bases). The germline CDR1 and CDR2 sequences are SGDLS and YYNGEE. Trimming removed 2 bases from V and 2 bases from J, with 7 bases in between. The CDR3 loop spans 13 amino acids. CDR3 DNA sequence: TGTGCCAGCAGCGTCACAGGCAACACTGAAGCTTTCTTT. Encoded protein: CASSVTGNTEAFF.

V is TRBV5-4 and J is TRBJ1-5; 10 nucleotides agree with TRBD1. Germline CDR1 is SGHNT and CDR2 is YYREEE (reference sequence). The CDR3 consists of 16 residues. V shed 3 bases, J shed 4 bases, and the junction held 7 bases outside the gene matches. The CDR3 DNA is TGTGCCAGCAGCTCGGGGGGACAGGGGATAAATCAGCCCCAGCATTTT. It specifies CASSSGGQGINQPQHF. The variable domain in full, with the rest retrieved from reference TRBV5-4 and TRBJ1-5, is ETGVTQSPTHLIKTRGQQVTLRCSSQSGHNTVSWYQQALGQGPQFIFQYYREEENGRGNFPPRFSGLQFPNYSSELNVNALELDDSALYLCASSSGGQGINQPQHFGDGTRLSIL.

The chain recombines TRBV5-6 with TRBJ2-1, with 10 nucleotides matching TRBD2. In germline, CDR1 is SGHDT, CDR2 YYEEEE. Losses at the gene ends were 4 bases for V and 1 base for J; bases not matched to a gene: 8. CDR3 size: 17 residues. Written as DNA, the CDR3 is TGTGCCAGCAGCCTATACATAGCGGGAGGATCCTACAATGAGCAGTTCTTC. Encoded protein: CASSLYIAGGSYNEQFF.

The V call is TRBV7-9, the J call TRBJ2-4; TRBD1 matches at 9 bases. V trimming: 5 bases; J trimming: 7 bases; junction bases outside the gene matches: 6. The CDR3 has 14 residues. The germline V gene encodes CDR1 SEHNR and CDR2 FQNEAQ (reference sequence). The CDR3 loop is CASSVTGGSNIQYF. In DNA form, the CDR3 reads TGTGCCAGCAGCGTTACAGGGGGCTCCAACATTCAGTACTTC.